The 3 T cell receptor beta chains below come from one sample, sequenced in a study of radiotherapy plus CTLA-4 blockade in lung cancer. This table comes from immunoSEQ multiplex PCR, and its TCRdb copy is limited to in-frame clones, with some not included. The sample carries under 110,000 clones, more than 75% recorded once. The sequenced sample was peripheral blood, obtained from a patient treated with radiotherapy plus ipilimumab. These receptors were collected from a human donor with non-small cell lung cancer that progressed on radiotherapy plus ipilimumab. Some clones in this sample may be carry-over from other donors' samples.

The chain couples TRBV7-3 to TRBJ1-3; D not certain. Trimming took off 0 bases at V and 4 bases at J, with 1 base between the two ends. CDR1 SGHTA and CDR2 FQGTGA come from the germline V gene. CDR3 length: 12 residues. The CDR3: CASSLTGNTIYF. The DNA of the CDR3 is TGTGCCAGCAGCTTAACCGGAAACACCATATATTTT.

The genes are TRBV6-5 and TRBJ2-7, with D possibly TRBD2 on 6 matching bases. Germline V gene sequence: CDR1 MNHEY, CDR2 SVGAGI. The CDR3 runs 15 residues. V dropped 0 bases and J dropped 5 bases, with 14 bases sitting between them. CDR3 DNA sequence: TGTGCCAGCAGTTACTCTAGGTGGGGGAGGCACGAGCAGTACTTC. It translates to CASSYSRWGRHEQYF.

The CDR3 DNA is TGTGCCAGCAGTTACCTGAGGACAGGGGCGAAAGGCTACACCTTC. Translated, it gives CASSYLRTGAKGYTF. J is TRBJ1-2 and V is TRBV6-5; 9 nucleotides agree with TRBD1. The CDR3 extends over 15 amino acids. Germline CDR1 MNHEY, CDR2 SVGAGI. Trimming cost V 2 bases and J 8 bases; bases outside gene matches: 9.